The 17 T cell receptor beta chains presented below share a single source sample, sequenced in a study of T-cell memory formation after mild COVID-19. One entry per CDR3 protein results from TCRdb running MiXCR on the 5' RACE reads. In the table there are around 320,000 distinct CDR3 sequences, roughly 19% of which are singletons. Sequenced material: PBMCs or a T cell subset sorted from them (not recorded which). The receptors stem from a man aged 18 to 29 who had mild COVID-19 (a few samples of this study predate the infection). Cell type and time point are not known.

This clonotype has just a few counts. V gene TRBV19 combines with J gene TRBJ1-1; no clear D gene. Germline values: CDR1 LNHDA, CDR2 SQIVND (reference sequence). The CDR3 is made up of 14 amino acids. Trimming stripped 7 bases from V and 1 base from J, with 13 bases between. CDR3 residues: CASTDPGTNTEAFF. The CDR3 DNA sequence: TGTGCCAGTACCGATCCCGGCACGAACACTGAAGCTTTCTTT.

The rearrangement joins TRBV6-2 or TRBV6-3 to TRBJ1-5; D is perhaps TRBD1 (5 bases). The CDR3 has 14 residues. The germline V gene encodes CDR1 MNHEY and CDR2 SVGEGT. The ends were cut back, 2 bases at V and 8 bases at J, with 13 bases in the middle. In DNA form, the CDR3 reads TGTGCCAGCAGTTACCTTAAGGGACGGGAGCCCCAGCATTTT. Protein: CASSYLKGREPQHF.

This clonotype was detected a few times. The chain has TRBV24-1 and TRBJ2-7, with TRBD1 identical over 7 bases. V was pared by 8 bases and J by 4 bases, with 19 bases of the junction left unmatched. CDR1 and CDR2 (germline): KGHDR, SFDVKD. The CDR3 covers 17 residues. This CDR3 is CATMHPPKGQDPYEQYF. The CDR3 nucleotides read TGTGCCACCATGCACCCCCCAAAAGGACAGGACCCTTACGAGCAGTACTTC.

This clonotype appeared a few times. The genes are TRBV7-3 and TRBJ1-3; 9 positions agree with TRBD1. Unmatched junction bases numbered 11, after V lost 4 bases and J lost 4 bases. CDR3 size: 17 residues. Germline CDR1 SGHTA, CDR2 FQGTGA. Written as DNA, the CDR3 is TGTGCCAGCAGCTCCGCCCCGGGACAGGGACTGGGAAACACCATATATTTT. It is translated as CASSSAPGQGLGNTIYF.

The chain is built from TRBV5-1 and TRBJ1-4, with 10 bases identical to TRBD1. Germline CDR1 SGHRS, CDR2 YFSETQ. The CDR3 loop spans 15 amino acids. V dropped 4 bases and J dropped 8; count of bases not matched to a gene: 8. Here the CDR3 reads CASSVAGTGEEKLFF. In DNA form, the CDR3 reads TGCGCCAGCAGCGTTGCCGGGACAGGGGAGGAAAAACTGTTTTTT.

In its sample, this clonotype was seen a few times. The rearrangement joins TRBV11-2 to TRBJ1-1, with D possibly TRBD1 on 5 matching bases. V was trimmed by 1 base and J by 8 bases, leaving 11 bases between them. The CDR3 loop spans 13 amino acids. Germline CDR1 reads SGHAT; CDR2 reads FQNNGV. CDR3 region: CASSLGWGREAFF. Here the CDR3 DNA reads TGTGCCAGCAGCTTAGGGTGGGGCAGGGAAGCTTTCTTT.

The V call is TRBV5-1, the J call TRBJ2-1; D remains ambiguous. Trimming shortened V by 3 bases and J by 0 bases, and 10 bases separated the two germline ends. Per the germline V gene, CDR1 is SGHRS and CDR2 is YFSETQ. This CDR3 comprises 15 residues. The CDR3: CASSYRPRSYNEQFF. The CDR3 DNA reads TGCGCCAGCAGCTACCGGCCCCGCTCCTACAATGAGCAGTTCTTC.

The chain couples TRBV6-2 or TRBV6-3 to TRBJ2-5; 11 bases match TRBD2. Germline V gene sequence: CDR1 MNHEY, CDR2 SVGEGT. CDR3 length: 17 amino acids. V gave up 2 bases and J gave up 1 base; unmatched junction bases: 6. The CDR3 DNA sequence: TGTGCCAGCAGTTACCGGCCGGGACTAGCGGCCCAAGAGACCCAGTACTTC. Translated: CASSYRPGLAAQETQYF.

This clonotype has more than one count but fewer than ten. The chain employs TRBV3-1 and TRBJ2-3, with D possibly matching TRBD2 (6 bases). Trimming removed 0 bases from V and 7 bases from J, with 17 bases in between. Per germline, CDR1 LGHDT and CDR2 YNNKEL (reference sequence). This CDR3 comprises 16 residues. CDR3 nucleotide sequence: TGTGCCAGCAGCCAAGATGGGAACCGAGCGGGCTATACGCAGTATTTT. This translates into CASSQDGNRAGYTQYF.

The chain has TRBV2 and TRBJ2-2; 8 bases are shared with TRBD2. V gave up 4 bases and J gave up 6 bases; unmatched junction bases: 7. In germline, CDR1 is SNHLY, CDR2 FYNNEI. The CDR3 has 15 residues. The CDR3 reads CASSVGGAVPGELFF. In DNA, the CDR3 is TGTGCCAGCAGTGTCGGGGGGGCAGTACCCGGGGAGCTGTTTTTT.

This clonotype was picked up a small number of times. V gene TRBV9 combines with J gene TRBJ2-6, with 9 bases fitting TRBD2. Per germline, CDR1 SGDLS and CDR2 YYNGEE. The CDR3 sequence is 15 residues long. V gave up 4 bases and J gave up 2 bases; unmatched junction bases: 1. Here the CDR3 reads CASSQRGAGANVLTF. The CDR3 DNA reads TGTGCCAGCAGCCAGCGGGGGGCTGGGGCCAACGTCCTGACTTTC.

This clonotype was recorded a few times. For the CDR3, the DNA is TGTGCCAGCAAATTGGTTAGCGGGGGGGCCGGGGATACGCAGTATTTT. This codes for CASKLVSGGAGDTQYF. The V and J genes are TRBV6-1 and TRBJ2-3; TRBD2 aligns across 11 bases. V lost 7 bases, J lost 6 bases, and 12 bases stayed unmatched. CDR3 length: 16 residues. Germline V CDR1 and CDR2: MNHNS, SASEGT.

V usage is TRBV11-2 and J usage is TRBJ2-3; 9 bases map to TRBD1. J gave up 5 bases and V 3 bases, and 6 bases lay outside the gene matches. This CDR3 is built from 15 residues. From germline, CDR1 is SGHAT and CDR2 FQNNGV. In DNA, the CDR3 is TGTGCCAGCAGCTTGGGGACAGGGTTGGGAGATACGCAGTATTTT. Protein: CASSLGTGLGDTQYF. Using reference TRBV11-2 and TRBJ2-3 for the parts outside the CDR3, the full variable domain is EAGVAQSPRYKIIEKRQSVAFWCNPISGHATLYWYQQILGQGPKLLIQFQNNGVVDDSQLPKDRFSAERLKGVDSTLKIQPAKLEDSAVYLCASSLGTGLGDTQYFGPGTRLTVL.

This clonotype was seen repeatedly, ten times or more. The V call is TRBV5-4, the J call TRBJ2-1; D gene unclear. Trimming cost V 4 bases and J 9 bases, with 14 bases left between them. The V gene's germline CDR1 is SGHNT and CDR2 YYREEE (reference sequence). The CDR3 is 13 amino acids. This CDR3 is CASSHPTLAEQFF. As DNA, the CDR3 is TGTGCCAGCAGCCACCCAACCTTGGCTGAGCAGTTCTTC.

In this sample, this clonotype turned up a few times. CDR3 region: CASSDPAKGGWGEQFF. As DNA, the CDR3 is TGCGCCAGCAGTGACCCGGCTAAGGGAGGGTGGGGTGAGCAGTTCTTC. The chain uses TRBV10-2 and TRBJ2-1, with 7 bases matching TRBD2. Germline V CDR1 and CDR2: WSHSY, SAAADI. J lost 9 bases, V lost 3 bases, and 14 bases had no gene match. The CDR3 runs to 16 residues.

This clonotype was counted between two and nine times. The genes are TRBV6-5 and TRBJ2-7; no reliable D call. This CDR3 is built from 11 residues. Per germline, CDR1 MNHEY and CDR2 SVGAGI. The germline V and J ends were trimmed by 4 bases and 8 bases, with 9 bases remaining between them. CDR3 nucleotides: TGTGCCAGCAGTTCAAGTCAGAAGCAGTACTTC. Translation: CASSSSQKQYF.

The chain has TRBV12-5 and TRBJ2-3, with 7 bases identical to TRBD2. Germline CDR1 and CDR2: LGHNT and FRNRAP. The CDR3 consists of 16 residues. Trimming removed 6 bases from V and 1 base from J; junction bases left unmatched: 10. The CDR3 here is CASGETLSGGTDTQYF. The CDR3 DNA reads TGTGCTAGTGGCGAAACCCTCAGCGGGGGCACAGATACGCAGTATTTT.